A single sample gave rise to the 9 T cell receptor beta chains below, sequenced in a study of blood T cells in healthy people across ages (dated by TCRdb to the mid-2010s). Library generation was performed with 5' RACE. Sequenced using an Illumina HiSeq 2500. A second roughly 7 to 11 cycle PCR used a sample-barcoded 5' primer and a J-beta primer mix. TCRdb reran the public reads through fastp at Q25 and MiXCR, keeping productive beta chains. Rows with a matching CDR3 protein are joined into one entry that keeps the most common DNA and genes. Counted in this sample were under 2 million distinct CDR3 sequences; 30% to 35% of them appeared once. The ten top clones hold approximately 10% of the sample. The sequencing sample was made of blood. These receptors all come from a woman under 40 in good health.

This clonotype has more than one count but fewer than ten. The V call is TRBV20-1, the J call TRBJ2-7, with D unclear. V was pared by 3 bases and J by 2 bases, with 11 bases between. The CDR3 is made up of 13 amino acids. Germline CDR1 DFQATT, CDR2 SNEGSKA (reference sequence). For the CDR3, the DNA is TGCAGTGCTAGTGACCTGTCAACCTACGAGCAGTACTTC. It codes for CSASDLSTYEQYF.

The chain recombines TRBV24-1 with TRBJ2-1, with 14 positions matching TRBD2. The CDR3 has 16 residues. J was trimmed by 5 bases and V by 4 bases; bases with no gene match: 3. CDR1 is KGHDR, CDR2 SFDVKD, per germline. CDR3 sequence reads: CATSEMGLAGDNEQFF. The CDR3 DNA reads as TGTGCCACCAGTGAGATGGGACTAGCGGGGGACAATGAGCAGTTCTTC.

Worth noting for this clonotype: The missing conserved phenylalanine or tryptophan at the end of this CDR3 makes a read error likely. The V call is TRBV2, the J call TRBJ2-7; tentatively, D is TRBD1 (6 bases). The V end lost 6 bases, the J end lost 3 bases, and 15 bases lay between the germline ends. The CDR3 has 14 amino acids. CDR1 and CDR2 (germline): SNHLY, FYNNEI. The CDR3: CASSEDSPLYEQYL. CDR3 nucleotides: TGTGCCAGCAGCGAGGACAGTCCCCTCTACGAGCAGTACCTC.

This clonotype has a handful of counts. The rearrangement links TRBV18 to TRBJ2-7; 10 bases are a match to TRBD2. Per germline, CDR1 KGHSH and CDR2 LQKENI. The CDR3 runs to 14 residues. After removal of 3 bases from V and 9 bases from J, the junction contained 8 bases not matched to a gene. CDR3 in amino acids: CASSPPMASGGQYF. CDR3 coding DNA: TGTGCCAGCTCACCCCCGATGGCTAGCGGGGGGCAGTACTTC. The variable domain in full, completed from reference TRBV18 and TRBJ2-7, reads NAGVMQNPRHLVRRRGQEARLRCSPMKGHSHVYWYRQLPEEGLKFMVYLQKENIIDESGMPKERFSAEFPKEGPSILRIQQVVRGDSAAYFCASSPPMASGGQYFGPGTRLTVT.

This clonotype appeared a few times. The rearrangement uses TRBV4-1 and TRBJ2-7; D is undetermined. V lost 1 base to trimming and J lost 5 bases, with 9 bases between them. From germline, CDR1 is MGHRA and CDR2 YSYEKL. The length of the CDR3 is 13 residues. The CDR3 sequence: CASSQAVYHEQYF. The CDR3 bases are TGCGCCAGCAGCCAAGCGGTATACCACGAGCAGTACTTC.

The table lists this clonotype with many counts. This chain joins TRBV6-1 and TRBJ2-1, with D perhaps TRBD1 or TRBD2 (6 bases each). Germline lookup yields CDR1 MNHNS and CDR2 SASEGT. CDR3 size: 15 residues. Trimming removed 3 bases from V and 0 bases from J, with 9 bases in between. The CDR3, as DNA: TGTGCCAGCAGTGAGGGGGGCAGCTCCTACAATGAGCAGTTCTTC. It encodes CASSEGGSSYNEQFF.

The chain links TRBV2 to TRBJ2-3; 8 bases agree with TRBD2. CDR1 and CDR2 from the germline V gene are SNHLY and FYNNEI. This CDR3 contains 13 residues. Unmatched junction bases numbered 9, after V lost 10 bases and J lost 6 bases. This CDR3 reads CATISGLVDTQYF. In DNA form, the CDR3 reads TGTGCCACCATCTCGGGACTAGTTGATACGCAGTATTTT.

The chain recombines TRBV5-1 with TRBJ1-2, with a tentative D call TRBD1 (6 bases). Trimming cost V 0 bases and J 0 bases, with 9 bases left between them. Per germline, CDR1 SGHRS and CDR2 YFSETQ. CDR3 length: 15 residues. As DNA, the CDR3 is TGCGCCAGCAGCTTGGAGCCAGGGGCTAACTATGGCTACACCTTC. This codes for CASSLEPGANYGYTF. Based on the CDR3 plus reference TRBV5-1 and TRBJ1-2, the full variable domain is KAGVTQTPRYLIKTRGQQVTLSCSPISGHRSVSWYQQTPGQGLQFLFEYFSETQRNKGNFPGRFSGRQFSNSRSEMNVSTLELGDSALYLCASSLEPGANYGYTFGSGTRLTVV.

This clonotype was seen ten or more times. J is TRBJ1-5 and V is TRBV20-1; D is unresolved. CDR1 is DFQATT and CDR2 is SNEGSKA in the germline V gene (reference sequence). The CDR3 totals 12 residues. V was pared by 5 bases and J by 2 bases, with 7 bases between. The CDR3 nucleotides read TGCAGTGCTCCTTATGGCAATCAGCCCCAGCATTTT. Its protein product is CSAPYGNQPQHF.